The 23 T cell receptor beta chains listed next were all sequenced from one sample in a study of blood T cell repertoires in COVID-19. The table came from immunoSEQ multiplex PCR; TCRdb's copy has only in-frame clones and leaves some out. The sample yields some 200,000 clones, approximately 84% seen once. Sequencing input: peripheral blood. All receptors derive from a woman aged 60-75 years with acute or convalescent COVID-19.

The CDR3 protein is CASSLLRAGWDNSPLHF. CDR3 DNA sequence: TGTGCCAGCAGCTTACTCCGGGCAGGGTGGGATAATTCACCCCTCCACTTT. This chain joins TRBV7-9 and TRBJ1-6; D possibly corresponds to TRBD1 (5 bases). This CDR3 region has 17 residues. V was pared by 2 bases and J by 5 bases, with 16 bases between. Germline loops: CDR1 SEHNR, CDR2 FQNEAQ (reference sequence).

CDR3 loop: CASSLRGGSYNSPLHF. The CDR3 nucleotides read TGTGCCAGCAGCTTGAGGGGGGGCTCCTATAATTCACCCCTCCACTTT. This chain connects TRBV5-6 to TRBJ1-6; weak D call: TRBD1 (6 bases). Germline-derived CDR1 and CDR2 are SGHDT and YYEEEE. V was shortened by 1 base and J by 0 bases, with 8 bases between the two germline ends. The CDR3 has 16 residues. Variable domain in full (rest from reference TRBV5-6 and TRBJ1-6): DAGVTQSPTHLIKTRGQQVTLRCSPKSGHDTVSWYQQALGQGPQFIFQYYEEEERQRGNFPDRFSGHQFPNYSSELNVNALLLGDSALYLCASSLRGGSYNSPLHFGNGTRLTVT.

The chain has TRBV7-2 and TRBJ2-7, with TRBD2 matching 8 bases. The J segment lost 2 bases and the V segment lost 5 bases, leaving 11 bases of the junction unmatched. This CDR3 has 16 residues. The germline gives CDR1 SGHTA, CDR2 FQGNSA. The CDR3 nucleotides read TGTGCCAGCAGCGTGTCGTCCGGGGGGGCCCCCTACGAGCAGTACTTC. Protein: CASSVSSGGAPYEQYF. The full variable domain, in which reference TRBV7-2 and TRBJ2-7 provide the parts outside the CDR3, is GAGVSQSPSNKVTEKGKDVELRCDPISGHTALYWYRQSLGQGLEFLIYFQGNSAPDKSGLPSDRFSAERTGGSVSTLTIQRTQQEDSAVYLCASSVSSGGAPYEQYFGPGTRLTVT.

This rearrangement joins TRBV9 to TRBJ2-1; TRBD2 agrees at 9 bases. The trim removed 0 bases at V and 9 bases at J, leaving 10 bases unmatched. This CDR3 contains 16 residues. CDR1 and CDR2 (germline): SGDLS, YYNGEE. This chain's CDR3 is CASSVEGGGARPEQFF. The CDR3 coding sequence is TGTGCCAGCAGCGTAGAGGGCGGGGGGGCCAGACCTGAGCAGTTCTTC.

The chain joins TRBV28 to TRBJ2-7, with 7 positions matching TRBD1. The CDR3 is 15 residues long. CDR1 is MDHEN, CDR2 SYDVKM, per germline. Losses at the gene ends were 3 bases for V and 4 bases for J; bases not matched to a gene: 9. CDR3 nucleotide sequence: TGTGCCAGCAGTTTTTGGGCAGGGGGAACGTACGAGCAGTACTTC. It yields the protein CASSFWAGGTYEQYF.

The V call is TRBV5-1, the J call TRBJ2-7; TRBD2 might be the D (6 bases). Per the germline V gene, CDR1 is SGHRS and CDR2 is YFSETQ. V was clipped by 0 bases and J by 3 bases, with 10 bases between them. This CDR3 has 14 amino acids. Written as DNA, the CDR3 is TGCGCCAGCAGCTTGGGCGGGGTTGGCTACGAGCAGTACTTC. It codes for CASSLGGVGYEQYF.

CDR3 protein: CASSSCGGGAYEQYF. The DNA for the CDR3 is TGTGCCAGCAGCTCGTGCGGCGGGGGGGCCTACGAGCAGTACTTC. The chain is built from TRBV5-7 and TRBJ2-7; 9 bases fit TRBD2. TRBV5-7 is an ORF for which the function is uncertain. V trimming: 3 bases; J trimming: 2 bases; junction bases outside the gene matches: 6. The CDR3 has 15 amino acids.

The CDR3 DNA reads TGTGCCAGTAGCACCGGGACAGGGGCCTACGAGCAGTACTTC. It codes for CASSTGTGAYEQYF. The gene calls are TRBV19 and TRBJ2-7; TRBD1 matches 10 bases. V gave up 6 bases and J gave up 2 bases; unmatched junction bases: 4. Germline V gives CDR1 LNHDA, CDR2 SQIVND (reference sequence). The CDR3 is 14 amino acids. Complete variable domain (other parts from reference TRBV19 and TRBJ2-7): DGGITQSPKYLFRKEGQNVTLSCEQNLNHDAMYWYRQDPGQGLRLIYYSQIVNDFQKGDIAEGYSVSREKKESFPLTVTSAQKNPTAFYLCASSTGTGAYEQYFGPGTRLTVT.

This clone was seen a handful of times. The CDR3 DNA sequence: TGCGCCAGCAGACCAATAGCGGGGAGTGCCTACAATGAGCAGTTCTTC. Translation gives CASRPIAGSAYNEQFF. The chain uses TRBV5-1 and TRBJ2-1; 8 bases fit TRBD2. CDR1 is SGHRS, CDR2 YFSETQ, per germline. The CDR3 runs to 16 residues. V dropped 5 bases and J dropped 2; count of bases not matched to a gene: 9.

This clone was found a few times. The V gene is TRBV6-1, the J gene TRBJ2-1, with 7 bases that match TRBD2. The CDR3 has 15 residues. The V gene end was trimmed by 0 bases and the J gene end by 9 bases; junction bases not matched to a gene: 8. The germline V gene has CDR1 MNHNS and CDR2 SASEGT. The CDR3 bases are TGTGCCAGCAGTGAAGCTTTCCTGGGAGGGAGTGAGCAGTTCTTC. This codes for CASSEAFLGGSEQFF.

V gene TRBV4-1 combines with J gene TRBJ1-1; D gene unclear. This CDR3 contains 16 residues. The germline V and J ends were trimmed by 1 base and 1 base, with 13 bases remaining between them. CDR1 and CDR2 from the germline V gene are MGHRA and YSYEKL. As DNA, the CDR3 is TGCGCCAGCAGCCAAGCACAGCGGTGGAGGAACACTGAAGCTTTCTTT. This sequence encodes CASSQAQRWRNTEAFF.

The genes are TRBV11-2 and TRBJ2-3; possible D gene TRBD2, 6 bases. This CDR3 comprises 17 residues. Trimming removed 1 base from V and 2 bases from J, with 16 bases in between. Germline V gives CDR1 SGHAT, CDR2 FQNNGV. This CDR3 reads CASSLGSAGLSTDTQYF. CDR3 sequence (DNA): TGTGCCAGCAGCTTAGGGTCGGCGGGGCTGTCCACAGATACGCAGTATTTT.

The chain joins TRBV6-5 to TRBJ1-1; D unclear. Germline V lookup: CDR1 MNHEY, CDR2 SVGAGI. V was cut by 6 bases and J by 6 bases, with 11 bases left in between. CDR3 length: 12 amino acids. The CDR3 DNA reads TGTGCCAGCAGGGGTTTGGGCGCTGAAGCTTTCTTT. Amino acids: CASRGLGAEAFF.

In this sample, this clone turned up once. The J gene is TRBJ2-1, the V gene TRBV10-3, with 8 bases matching TRBD1. Germline V gene sequence: CDR1 ENHRY, CDR2 SYGVKD. CDR3 length equals 15 residues. The trim removed 5 bases at V and 3 bases at J, leaving 6 bases unmatched. The CDR3 region is CAISRQGSFYNEQFF. In DNA, the CDR3 is TGTGCCATCAGTAGACAGGGGAGCTTCTACAATGAGCAGTTCTTC.

The chain links TRBV16 to TRBJ2-1; TRBD2 aligns across 9 bases. Germline V lookup: CDR1 KGHSY, CDR2 FQNENV. The CDR3 spans 17 residues. Unmatched junction bases numbered 12, after V lost 0 bases and J lost 9 bases. The CDR3 region is CASSQSPGGSGGREQFF. CDR3 in DNA: TGTGCCAGCAGCCAATCCCCGGGAGGTAGCGGGGGTCGTGAGCAGTTCTTC.

The V call is TRBV18, the J call TRBJ1-3; 7 positions agree with TRBD1. The CDR3 has 18 residues. In germline, CDR1 is KGHSH, CDR2 LQKENI. J was trimmed by 1 base and V by 3 bases; bases with no gene match: 12. The CDR3 protein is CASSPSLTGMMSGNTIYF. CDR3 DNA sequence: TGTGCCAGCTCACCGTCCTTGACAGGGATGATGTCTGGAAACACCATATATTTT.

This clone showed up just once. V usage is TRBV7-9 and J usage is TRBJ2-2; tentative D call: TRBD1 (5 bases). CDR1 is SEHNR and CDR2 is FQNEAQ in the germline V gene (reference sequence). V shed 4 bases and J shed 5 bases, with 14 bases lying between them. This CDR3 has 15 amino acids. CDR3 region: CASSSPAGFTGELFF. For the CDR3, the DNA is TGTGCCAGCAGCTCCCCAGCAGGGTTTACCGGGGAGCTGTTTTTT.

The J gene is TRBJ1-4, the V gene TRBV6-1; D gene unclear. CDR3 size: 12 residues. V was shortened by 6 bases and J by 6 bases, with 8 bases between the two germline ends. From germline, CDR1 is MNHNS and CDR2 SASEGT. CDR3 protein: CASSPRDEKLFF. The CDR3 nucleotides are TGTGCCAGCAGCCCACGGGATGAAAAACTGTTTTTT.

This chain joins TRBV5-1 and TRBJ2-7; possibly TRBD1 for D (5 bases). V lost 4 bases to trimming and J lost 2 bases, with 25 bases between them. The CDR3 length is 18 residues. CDR1 SGHRS and CDR2 YFSETQ come from the germline V gene. The CDR3 DNA follows: TGCGCCAGCAGCCCTCCGCGACAAAAGGGGTCTGATACCTACGAGCAGTACTTC. It specifies CASSPPRQKGSDTYEQYF. Using reference TRBV5-1 and TRBJ2-7 for the parts outside the CDR3, the full variable domain is KAGVTQTPRYLIKTRGQQVTLSCSPISGHRSVSWYQQTPGQGLQFLFEYFSETQRNKGNFPGRFSGRQFSNSRSEMNVSTLELGDSALYLCASSPPRQKGSDTYEQYFGPGTRLTVT.

This clone has a single count. This chain uses TRBV6-5 with TRBJ2-7, with D perhaps matching TRBD1 (7 bases). The CDR3 covers 14 residues. Trimming removed 6 bases at V and 4 bases at J, with 16 bases between. Germline CDR1 and CDR2: MNHEY and SVGAGI. The CDR3 DNA reads TGTGCCAGCAGCGGGGCGGGACAGTCGTACGAGCAGTACTTC. It encodes CASSGAGQSYEQYF.

The chain carries TRBV18 and TRBJ2-7; the D is unclear. Germline CDR1 KGHSH, CDR2 LQKENI. The CDR3 runs to 12 residues. V lost 3 bases and J lost 1, with 4 bases in between. In DNA, the CDR3 is TGTGCCAGCTCACCTCGGTCCTACGAGCAGTACTTC. Its translation is CASSPRSYEQYF.

Only a few counts were recorded for this clone. V gene TRBV6-2 or TRBV6-3 combines with J gene TRBJ1-4, with 9 bases identical to TRBD1. The V segment lost 5 bases and the J segment 4 bases; nucleotides outside the gene matches: 8. Germline V gives CDR1 MNHEY, CDR2 SVGEGT. This CDR3 contains 16 residues. CDR3 in amino acids: CASSPGQGTGNEKLFF. The CDR3 DNA reads as TGTGCCAGCAGTCCGGGACAGGGCACGGGTAATGAAAAACTGTTTTTT.

This clone was recorded once. J is TRBJ1-2 and V is TRBV6-5; D may be TRBD1 (6 bases). The CDR3 runs to 14 residues. Germline V gives CDR1 MNHEY, CDR2 SVGAGI. Between the trimmed V and J ends, which lost 5 bases and 7 bases, there was a span of 17 bases. CDR3 region: CASSTGSVTGGYTF. The DNA for the CDR3 is TGTGCCAGCAGTACAGGGTCGGTTACGGGTGGCTACACCTTC.